This entry describes one T cell receptor (beta chain). This receptor's antigen is unknown. The cohort comprised several hundred healthy bone marrow donors. Cohort members were all nominally healthy when sampled, although unrecorded immune exposures were likely present. The donor tested CMV seropositive and was one of the 289 seropositive cohort members. Each donor provided a peripheral blood sample, and peripheral blood mononuclear cells were used for TCR beta sequencing. Genomic DNA was extracted from the blood cell samples with the Qiagen DNeasy Blood Extraction Kit. The CDR3 numbers 14 residues from cysteine through phenylalanine. CDR3 DNA is the only sequence kept; it has 42 bases, read in frame from the first base. Trimming at the junction amounts to 1 base on V and 6 bases on J, and the germline ends lie 7 bases apart. Per the germline V gene (reference sequence), SGHAT is the CDR1 and FQDESV is the CDR2.

These data belong to a study of cytomegalovirus exposure and HLA in healthy donors (dated by TCRdb to the late 2010s). Turning to the overall study: According to an earlier analysis of a few hundred of the donors, 150 million to 200 million T cells yielded 117 million unique TCR beta sequences and about 300 Gb of sequence data. Roughly 300 gigabases of sequencing data and tens of millions of unique TCR sequences were included in an early release covering roughly 600 HLA-typed donors. The genetic ancestry cluster associated with self-reported Caucasian donors included 80% to 90% of the 300 to 400 genotyped donors. The study was designed to test whether signatures of past pathogen exposure could be identified by cataloging public T cell receptors. The study profiled the T cell repertoires of hundreds of subjects by immunosequencing and related them to cytomegalovirus serostatus. A separate validation cohort of about 110 different subjects was used in addition to the roughly 670-subject first cohort. The study combined high-throughput TCR immunosequencing, statistical association of individual TCRs with disease status, and machine learning to predict cytomegalovirus infection status. A later analysis re-analyzed previously published TCR beta repertoires from approximately 670 donors and added high-resolution HLA genotyping to study TCR occurrence patterns. Rather than drawing on any new phenotypic data, the later analysis identified candidate immune exposures from TCR beta sequences and the way those sequences occurred across donors. In an earlier analysis of around 540 of the donors, high-throughput TCR beta sequencing was used to judge whether each TCR beta V gene segment behaved as functional or pseudogenic. Donor age, sex, ethnicity and CMV serostatus were compiled together with the repertoire data. A later genetic analysis took genome-wide SNP genotypes for about 65% of the 666 donors and used that subset as a discovery cohort. Every repertoire in the discovery cohort had been generated on one and the same sequencing platform. Class I and class II HLA loci were covered by the typing at four-digit resolution. Typing coverage varied by locus: roughly 620-640 donors for A, B, C, DRB1 and DQB1; roughly 520 for DQA1; over 600 for DPA1; under 490 for DPB1. Because of strong linkage in the cohort, roughly 5 DR-DQ haplotypes were treated as single units for association and clustering. Among around 400 genotyped donors of the cohort, an average of around 250,000 unique TCR beta nucleotide sequences was sequenced per donor, of which about 19% were non-productive. What the study reported, not specific to this receptor: According to a later genetic analysis, donors in an Asian-associated ancestry cluster had fewer N-insertions in productive TCRs than the roughly 670-donor mean. When HLA alleles, especially DR and DQ, strongly co-occurred, attributing TCR associations to individual alleles was difficult. Linkage disequilibrium might explain the correlated functional status among segregating V segments, but an unknown experimental factor could not be excluded. A later analysis associated about 17,000 TCR beta sequences with specific HLA alleles at a false discovery rate of 0.05. Most CMV-associated TCR beta chains appeared to be HLA-restricted in a later analysis, and the HLA associations seemed to be driven largely by CMV exposure. The sequencing pipeline was judged likely to have produced a cluster of highly shared sequence variants as a technical artifact. V-gene and J-gene trimming of TCR beta chains was associated with a missense DCLRE1C variant in a later genetic analysis, and the association was replicated in an independent cohort. Because counts were too low, seventeen rarely observed V segments, including chromosome 9 orphons, were excluded from the earlier analysis of 500 to 700 of the donors. Compared with equally common non-associated chains, HLA-associated TCR beta chains in a later analysis were more clonally expanded and had lower generation probabilities. While some public TCRs were present in many individuals, most TCR sequences turned up only very rarely across donors. Some IMGT-functional V segments, including TRBV6-2 and TRBV6-3, could not be distinguished by the 87-base-pair reads and were therefore excluded. It was suggested by the authors that the approach could potentially be generalized to other disease states and immunological phenotypes. The presence/absence analyses assumed that sequencing depth was roughly uniform across donors, and that assumption may not be true. A further reported finding was that TCR beta sequences accurately predicted the HLA-A and HLA-B alleles for most subjects in the first cohort. In vitro tests confirmed that a few of the cytomegalovirus-associated TCR beta chains recognize cytomegalovirus antigens. In both the original and validation cohorts, the classifier was reported to diagnose cytomegalovirus status with high specificity and sensitivity. In a later analysis, several top co-occurrence clusters were reported to appear linked to parvovirus B19, influenza, CMV and Epstein-Barr virus. According to a later analysis, TCR association rates differed among HLA loci, with DRB1 alleles showing the most associated TCRs and HLA-C alleles showing the fewest. Because some donors lacked HLA typing at each locus, the association tests relied only on the typed subset. The study listed 150 to 200 TCR beta chains as associated with cytomegalovirus. This cohort had only TCR beta chains sequenced, and the lack of alpha or paired-chain data limited which features could be detected. For the cohort, immune exposure information was limited to CMV serostatus. Broadly in line with IMGT annotations, most TCR beta V segments showed up in productive rearrangements about 87% or about 30% of the time in an earlier analysis of 587 of the donors.

Library creation used the immunoSEQ multiplex PCR assay. The multiplex PCR relied on a mix of 60 forward primers for TCR Vbeta segments and 13 reverse primers for TCR Jbeta segments. Amplification of the CDR3 region of rearranged TCR beta genes was performed with a multiplex PCR assay on genomic DNA. The amplified TCR beta libraries were sequenced on the Illumina HiSeq System as 87-base-pair reads. Under the source paper's analysis protocol: A later analysis tallied 75 million to 85 million unique TCR beta chains across the 660 or so repertoires, and about 10 million of those chains were shared by two or more donors. Raw reads were error-corrected and collapsed into unique sequences with a nearest-neighbor algorithm that merged closely related sequences to remove PCR and sequencing errors. To assign V, D and J gene segments, CDR3 sequences were aligned to IMGT reference sequences. For a sequence to be retained, at least a six-nucleotide match to both a V gene segment and a J gene segment was required. Rearrangements were classified as productive when the CDR3 lacked stop codons and remained in frame with V and J, and all other rearrangements were classified as non-productive. CDR3 was defined by IMGT convention, running from the second conserved V-encoded cysteine to the conserved J-encoded phenylalanine. Sequences without an unambiguous match to a single V gene segment were excluded from the earlier analysis of over 500 of the donors. An earlier analysis of fewer than 750 of the donors called V segments functional above 56.7% productive rearrangements and segregating when the between-donor standard deviation exceeded 5%. A statistical classification framework was developed to diagnose cytomegalovirus status using the catalog of TCR beta chain sequences. In a later analysis, V and J genes were assigned by comparing TCR nucleotide sequences against IMGT/GENE-DB human TR gene sequences. In a later analysis, CDR3 sequences and most-parsimonious VDJ recombination scenarios were assigned using the TCRdist pipeline. In a later analysis, every TCR beta chain was defined by the combination of its CDR3 amino acid sequence and its V-gene family, and reads without a unique V-gene family were dropped. As a way to deal with suspected cross-contamination and a sequencing artifact, a later analysis dropped 640 or so nucleotide sequences that were highly shared and had low generation probability. In a later analysis, a clonal expansion index for each public chain was calculated from normalized within-repertoire ranks of inferred template counts. In a later analysis, generation probabilities were computed using a VDJ recombination model fitted to out-of-frame rearrangements, and the results were checked against IGoR. In a later analysis, TCR-TCR, TCR-HLA and TCR-CMV co-occurrence was scored with hypergeometric tests, and a repertoire-size bias correction was applied to TCR pairs. A later analysis estimated false discovery rates by permuting HLA or CMV assignments 20 times. In a later analysis, co-occurring TCRs were grouped using DBSCAN, with TCRdist sequence similarity added in when clustering inside HLA-allele-positive subsets. For co-occurrence clustering, repertoires with fewer than 30,000 or more than 120,000 public chains were excluded, along with four to six repertoires with anomalous nucleotide sharing. In its TCRdb copy, this immuneACCESS table keeps in-frame sequences only and misses some clones. Where compared with another copy, unresolved V genes explain less than half of these, and the others have no known cause. V, J and clone size were drawn from that table, and D and trimming were deduced from the DNA. The sample table gives around 36,000 clones. The top ten clones comprise 2.5% to 3.5% of the sample.

Sequencing input: PBMCs. The chain couples TRBV11-1 to TRBJ1-6; a tentative D match to TRBD1 spans 6 bases. This clonotype was sampled from a woman in her 30s in good health and CMV-seropositive. The CDR3 here reads CASSLGQVNSPLHF. The DNA sequence follows: TGTGCCAGCAGCTTAGGACAGGTTAATTCACCCCTCCACTTT.